The T cell receptor (beta chain) under discussion was sequenced for a study of cytomegalovirus exposure and HLA in healthy donors. The PCR used 60 Vbeta and 13 Jbeta primers. Using immunoSEQ multiplex PCR, the repertoire was profiled, and TCRdb retains in-frame clones only, with some absent. The sample holds 120,000 or so clones, roughly 10% seen once. Study-level results: Highly shared sequence variants in one cluster were likely a sequencing artifact. One variant, a missense change in DCLRE1C, was linked in a later analysis to TCR beta V- and J-gene trimming. Whilst most TCR sequences proved rare, a subset of public TCRs occurred across many donors.

This clone was found a few times. The antigen remains undetermined. The length of the CDR3 is 19 residues. Germline CDR1 is SGHRS and CDR2 is YFSETQ. Trimming removed 0 bases from V and 2 bases from J; junction bases left unmatched: 14. The chain combines TRBV5-1 with TRBJ2-1, with 7 bases identical to TRBD2. The sequencing input was PBMCs. The TCR comes from a woman under 30 in good health and CMV-seropositive. This chain's CDR3 is CASSLGDHVAGAPYNEQFF. CDR3 coding DNA: TGCGCCAGCAGCTTGGGTGATCATGTGGCGGGAGCGCCCTACAATGAGCAGTTCTTC.